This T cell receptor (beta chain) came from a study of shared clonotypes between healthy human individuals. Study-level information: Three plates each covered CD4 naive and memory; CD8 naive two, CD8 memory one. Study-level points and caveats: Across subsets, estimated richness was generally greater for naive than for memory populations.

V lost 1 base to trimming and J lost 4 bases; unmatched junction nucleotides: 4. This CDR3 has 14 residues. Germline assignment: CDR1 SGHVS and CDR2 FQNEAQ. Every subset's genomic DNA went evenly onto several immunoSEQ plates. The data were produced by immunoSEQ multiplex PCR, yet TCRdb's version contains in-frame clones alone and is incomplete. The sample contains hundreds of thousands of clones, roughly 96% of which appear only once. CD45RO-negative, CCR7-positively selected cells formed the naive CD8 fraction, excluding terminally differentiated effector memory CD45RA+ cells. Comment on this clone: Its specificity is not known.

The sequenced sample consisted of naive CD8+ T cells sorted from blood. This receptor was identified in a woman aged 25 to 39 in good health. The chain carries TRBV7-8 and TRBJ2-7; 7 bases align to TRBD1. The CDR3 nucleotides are TGTGCCAGCAGCTTAGACAGGGGCTCATACGAGCAGTACTTC. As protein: CASSLDRGSYEQYF. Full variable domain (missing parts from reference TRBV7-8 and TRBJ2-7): GAGVSQSPRYKVAKRGQDVALRCDPISGHVSLFWYQQALGQGPEFLTYFQNEAQLDKSGLPSDRFFAERPEGSVSTLKIQRTQQEDSAVYLCASSLDRGSYEQYFGPGTRLTVT.